These T cell receptor beta chains were read from a single sample in a study of HIV-infected patients and healthy controls. One entry per CDR3 protein results from TCRdb running MiXCR on the 5' RACE reads. This sample has more than 10,000 distinct CDR3 sequences, with roughly a tenth found just once. The sequencing sample was made of blood. The receptors were gathered from an adult in good health. The CDR3 runs from the conserved cysteine through the conserved F or W. Each record gives: clone size, D gene, J gene, V gene, CDR3 DNA, CDR3 protein. The D gene is left open where the match is weak. Some rows mark clone size as missing; the rest say once, few, many or name a class of expanded clone.

many	NA	TRBJ1-6	TRBV7-2	TGTGCCAGCAGCTTAGAGATTTCACCCCTCCACTTT	CASSLEISPLHF
many	NA	TRBJ1-1	TRBV12-3/TRBV12-4	TGTGCCAGCTGCAGATCCGACAACACTGAAGCTTTCTTT	CASCRSDNTEAFF
many	TRBD1	TRBJ2-3	TRBV5-1	TGCGCCAGCAGCTCGACGGGACAGGGGATTGATACGCAGTATTTT	CASSSTGQGIDTQYF
medium-sized	NA	TRBJ2-5	TRBV29-1	TGCAGCGTTTCCCAGACCCAAGAGACCCAGTACTTC	CSVSQTQETQYF
medium-sized	NA	TRBJ1-2	TRBV5-4	TGTGCCAGCATGGGGGAGGGGATGCGCTACACCTTC	CASMGEGMRYTF
many	TRBD2	TRBJ2-5	TRBV27	TGTGCCAGCAGTTTTCTAGCGGGAACCCAAGAGACCCAGTACTTC	CASSFLAGTQETQYF
many	NA	TRBJ1-5	TRBV6-1	TGTGCCAGCAGTGAAGCTGGGGCTAGCAATCAGCCCCAGCATTTT	CASSEAGASNQPQHF
medium-sized	NA	TRBJ2-7	TRBV11-2	TGTGCCAGCAGCTCCCCTTTTGGGGCGCAGTACTTC	CASSSPFGAQYF
many	NA	TRBJ1-2	TRBV5-1	TGCGCCAGCACCTACACCGCTGACGGGGTGGATGGCTACACCTTC	CASTYTADGVDGYTF
many	NA	TRBJ1-6	TRBV20-1	TGCAGTGCCCCGGACTTCTCGAGCTCCTATAATTCACCCCTCCACTTT	CSAPDFSSSYNSPLHF
NA	TRBD1	TRBJ1-5	TRBV12-3/TRBV12-4	TGTGCCAGCAGTATACAGGGGGGCAATCAGCCCCAGCATTTT	CASSIQGGNQPQHF
NA	NA	TRBJ2-2	TRBV6-1	TGTGCCAGCAGTGCTGCCGGAGCGGTGAAAACCGGGGAGCTGTTTTTT	CASSAAGAVKTGELFF
many	TRBD2	TRBJ2-3	TRBV2	TGTGCCAGCAGTGAGATTAAGGTAGCGGGAGCCCCCGGCGCGGAGTATTTT	CASSEIKVAGAPGAEYF
few	NA	TRBJ1-1	TRBV29-1	TGCAGCGCTCAACAGGTATGGGACACTGAAGCTTTCTTT	CSAQQVWDTEAFF
NA	TRBD1	TRBJ2-6	TRBV20-1	TGCAGTGCTTTGGACAGGGGTTATAGCAGGGCCAACGTCCTGACTTTC	CSALDRGYSRANVLTF
many	NA	TRBJ1-1	TRBV29-1	TGCAGCGTTGTGACAGTTGAAGCTTTCTTT	CSVVTVEAFF
medium-sized	NA	TRBJ1-5	TRBV19	TGTGCCAGTAGTCCCTCAAACACTAATCAGCCCCAGCATTTT	CASSPSNTNQPQHF
many	NA	TRBJ2-5	TRBV10-2	TGCGCCATCCAAAAGGCAGGAAGGTTTGAGACCCAGTACTTC	CAIQKAGRFETQYF
many	NA	TRBJ1-2	TRBV3-1	TGTGCCAGCAGCCAGTCGAGGGGTCGAGGCTACACCTTC	CASSQSRGRGYTF
NA	NA	TRBJ1-1	TRBV7-2	TGTGCCAGCAGTAAGGATTCCAACAGGGCCACTGAAGCTTTCTTT	CASSKDSNRATEAFF
many	NA	TRBJ1-5	TRBV3-1	TGTGCCAGCAGCCCGAGAGGGGCCAGGGGAAGCAATCAGCCCCAGCATTTT	CASSPRGARGSNQPQHF
medium-sized	TRBD1	TRBJ1-4	TRBV7-2	TGTGCCAGCAGCTCCACAGGGGACTCTGGGGAACTGTTTTTT	CASSSTGDSGELFF
many	NA	TRBJ2-2	TRBV19	TGTGCCAGTAGCATCGAAATCCCTGCGGGCCTTACTCAACTAAACACCGGGGAGCTGTTTTTT	CASSIEIPAGLTQLNTGELFF
many	NA	TRBJ2-3	TRBV5-1	TGCGCCAGCAGCTTGAAGCCAGGCACAGATACGCAGTATTTT	CASSLKPGTDTQYF
many	NA	TRBJ1-5	TRBV28	TGTGCCAGCAGTTTTTTAGGGGGGAACCAGCCCCAGCATTTT	CASSFLGGNQPQHF
few	NA	TRBJ2-7	TRBV28	TGTGCCAGCAGTTCCCACGGGAGATACGAGCAGTACTTC	CASSSHGRYEQYF
medium-sized	NA	TRBJ1-5	TRBV10-3	TGTGCCATCAGTGATCTGGCCCTAAATCAGCCCCAGCATTTT	CAISDLALNQPQHF
medium-sized	NA	TRBJ1-2	TRBV7-2	TGTGCCAGCAGCTTAGGGCCAGGAGAAGTCTTTGGCTACACCTTC	CASSLGPGEVFGYTF
NA	NA	TRBJ1-5	TRBV20-1	TGCAGTGCTAGAGCGGAGGGGATTAGCAATCAGCCCCAGCATTTT	CSARAEGISNQPQHF
many	NA	TRBJ2-5	TRBV12-3/TRBV12-4	TGTGCCAGCAGGGACCCCCCCACAGAGACCCAGTACTTC	CASRDPPTETQYF
many	NA	TRBJ2-4	TRBV10-3	TGTGCCATCAGTCCTTCTCTATTACCCGGTCCAGGGAACATTCAGTACTTC	CAISPSLLPGPGNIQYF
NA	NA	TRBJ2-1	TRBV10-3	TGTGCCATCAGTGAGTCCGACAATGAGCAGTTCTTC	CAISESDNEQFF
NA	NA	TRBJ2-1	TRBV24-1	TGTGCCACCAGTGATTATTGGGAGGGGGCAGATGAGCAGTTCTTC	CATSDYWEGADEQFF
medium-sized	NA	TRBJ2-1	TRBV27	TGTGCCAGCAGTATACTAAACAGCACTATCTCCTACAATGAGCAGTTCTTC	CASSILNSTISYNEQFF
medium-sized	NA	TRBJ1-4	TRBV28	TGTGCCAGCAAAGAGGCGGGACTAACTAATGAAAAACTGTTTTTT	CASKEAGLTNEKLFF
NA	NA	TRBJ2-1	TRBV5-1	TGCGCCAGCAGCTCCCAGACAGGCAATGAGCAGTTCTTC	CASSSQTGNEQFF
NA	NA	TRBJ1-1	TRBV28	TGTGCCAGCAGTTTCTCCGAGGAGATCCCGTACACTGAAGCTTTCTTT	CASSFSEEIPYTEAFF
many	NA	TRBJ1-1	TRBV7-9	TGTGCCAGCAGCTTAGCCCGCGGGGGATCGGGCACTGAAGCTTTCTTT	CASSLARGGSGTEAFF
NA	TRBD1	TRBJ1-1	TRBV30	TGTGCCTGGAGGACCGGGACAGGGAGGAACACTGAAGCTTTCTTT	CAWRTGTGRNTEAFF
NA	NA	TRBJ1-2	TRBV12-3/TRBV12-4	TGTGCCAGCAGAGAATCCGGGCCTAAGGGCTACACCTTC	CASRESGPKGYTF
once	NA	TRBJ1-1	TRBV20-1	TGCAGTGCTAGAGATCGAGAGAACACTGAAGCTTTCTTT	CSARDRENTEAFF
medium-sized	NA	TRBJ1-2	TRBV28	TGTGCCAGCAGTTTCCGGACTACAGGGCAGCGGCGTGGCTACACCTTC	CASSFRTTGQRRGYTF
few	NA	TRBJ2-3	TRBV4-1	TGCGCCAGCAGCCAACAAAGCCTTCTTGGAGATACGCAGTATTTT	CASSQQSLLGDTQYF
medium-sized	TRBD2	TRBJ2-1	TRBV6-2/TRBV6-3	TGTGCCAGCAGTTACTCGGGACTAGCGGGAGTTTACAATGAGCAGTTCTTC	CASSYSGLAGVYNEQFF
few	NA	TRBJ2-7	TRBV4-1	TGCGCCAGCAGCCAAGATTCGGGCCGGAGCTCCTACGAGCAGTACTTC	CASSQDSGRSSYEQYF
many	TRBD2	TRBJ2-1	TRBV4-1	TGCGCCAGCAGCCAACGAGGACTAGCGGGCGATGAGCAGTTCTTC	CASSQRGLAGDEQFF
NA	TRBD1	TRBJ1-4	TRBV5-1	TGCGCCAGCAGCCGGACAGGGGATAATGAAAAACTGTTTTTT	CASSRTGDNEKLFF
few	NA	TRBJ1-6	TRBV2	TGTGCCAGCAGCCAGGGGAATTCACCCCTCCACTTT	CASSQGNSPLHF
NA	NA	TRBJ2-2	TRBV2	TGTGCCAGCGGGAACAGGGTCACCTGGGAGCTGTTTTTT	CASGNRVTWELFF
few	NA	TRBJ2-2	TRBV4-2	TGTGCCAGCAGCCAAGACCGGCTAAATCCAGAAGGGGGGAACACCGGGGAGCTGTTTTTT	CASSQDRLNPEGGNTGELFF
many	TRBD2	TRBJ2-3	TRBV24-1	TGTGCCTCCGGGACTAGCGGCACAGATACGCAGTATTTT	CASGTSGTDTQYF
medium-sized	NA	TRBJ2-5	TRBV6-9	TGTGCCAGCAGTACAGGGCTGGGGTGGGAGACCCAGTACTTC	CASSTGLGWETQYF
NA	NA	TRBJ2-5	TRBV28	TGTGCCAGCAGTTTAAGTGGAGAGACCCAGTACTTC	CASSLSGETQYF
NA	NA	TRBJ1-1	TRBV3-1	TGTGCCAGCAGCCAAGATCTACCCCGGGCCGGGACTGAAGCTTTCTTT	CASSQDLPRAGTEAFF
medium-sized	NA	TRBJ1-3	TRBV7-9	TGTGCCAGCAGCTTTCCAGGCTCTGGAAACACCATATATTTT	CASSFPGSGNTIYF
medium-sized	NA	TRBJ2-2	TRBV7-9	TGTGCCAGCAGCCTTCAGGCTAGAAGAAACACCGGGGAGCTGTTTTTT	CASSLQARRNTGELFF
NA	NA	TRBJ1-5	TRBV28	TGTGCCAGCAGTTTCCGGTTTCCACCCATACTTTTT	CASSFRFPPILF